This TCR beta chain was sequenced during a study of blood T cell repertoires in COVID-19. Study-level background: T cells, B-cell-depleted T cells, or PBMCs provided the cDNA or gDNA that served as material.

The V end lost 3 bases, the J end lost 7 bases, and 16 bases lay between the germline ends. The CDR3 runs 15 residues. From germline, CDR1 is MNHNS and CDR2 SASEGT. In the original workflow: Reference gene primer amplification gave estimated nucleated cell counts. Only in-frame clones appear in the TCRdb table, and some are missing; sequencing was by immunoSEQ multiplex PCR. V and J calls and clone size come straight from that table; D and trimming were deduced from the DNA. The table records about 400,000 clones, roughly 86% of them present only once. Participants spanned ages about 18 to 89 years and resided in roughly 22 US areas.

The sequence derives from a woman in her thirties or forties with acute COVID-19. The rearrangement links TRBV6-1 to TRBJ1-5, with a tentative D call TRBD1 (5 bases). Sequences were obtained from PBMCs or T cells enriched from blood (not recorded which). In nucleotides, the CDR3 is TGTGCCAGCAGTGATGGGGGGAATTACTTCCAGCCCCAGCATTTT. Amino acids: CASSDGGNYFQPQHF.